The 11 T cell receptor beta chains presented below share a single source sample, sequenced in a study of control samples from healthy donors and cancer patients. Sequencing used immunoSEQ multiplex PCR; TCRdb keeps in-frame clones, though not all of them. The sample yields about 130,000 clones, almost 95% seen once. The sample consisted of PBMCs. The receptors were gathered from an elderly man with head and neck cancer.

The chain links TRBV6-5 to TRBJ1-4; no reliable D call. Trimming stripped 9 bases from V and 1 base from J, with 15 bases between. CDR3 length equals 15 residues. Germline loops: CDR1 MNHEY, CDR2 SVGAGI. The CDR3 sequence: CASTRDGRTNEKLFF. In DNA form, the CDR3 reads TGTGCCAGTACTCGGGATGGCAGAACTAATGAAAAACTGTTTTTT.

This chain links TRBV5-4 with TRBJ2-5, with D possibly being TRBD1 (6 bases). With 3 bases removed from V and 0 bases from J, the gap between germline ends came to 9 bases. The germline V gene encodes CDR1 SGHNT and CDR2 YYREEE (reference sequence). This CDR3 is 14 amino acids long. CDR3 amino acids: CASSSGQHQETQYF. DNA of the CDR3: TGTGCCAGCAGCTCCGGACAGCACCAAGAGACCCAGTACTTC.

V and J are TRBV9 and TRBJ1-5; D gene uncertain. Germline-derived CDR1 and CDR2 are SGDLS and YYNGEE. With 4 bases removed from V and 3 bases from J, the gap between germline ends came to 11 bases. The CDR3 has 14 residues. The CDR3 protein is CASSPATDNQPQHF. CDR3 DNA sequence: TGTGCCAGCAGCCCCGCGACCGACAATCAGCCCCAGCATTTT.

There are a few counts of this clone. This rearrangement joins TRBV10-2 to TRBJ2-3; D is ambiguous. CDR1 is WSHSY and CDR2 is SAAADI in the germline V gene. The CDR3 runs to 13 residues. V lost 7 bases, J lost 3 bases, and 11 bases lay in between. CDR3 region: CASKTGGTDTQYF. The DNA of the CDR3 is TGCGCCAGCAAAACGGGTGGGACAGATACGCAGTATTTT.

This chain links TRBV29-1 with TRBJ1-1; D uncertain. The CDR3 runs to 12 residues. Germline CDR1 is SQVTM and CDR2 is ANQGSEA. The CDR3 DNA reads TGCAGTCTCAACGGACCGAACACTGAAGCTTTCTTT. The encoded protein is CSLNGPNTEAFF. Combining the CDR3 with reference TRBV29-1 and TRBJ1-1 gives the whole variable domain SAVISQKPSRDICQRGTSLTIQCQVDSQVTMMFWYRQQPGQSLTLIATANQGSEATYESGFVIDKFPISRPNLTFSTLTVSNMSPEDSSIYLCSLNGPNTEAFFGQGTRLTVV.

To note about this clone: A junction boundary mismatches the germline segment, possibly from a read error. The chain joins TRBV15 to TRBJ1-2; TRBD1 matches at 9 bases. Germline CDR1 and CDR2: LNHNV and YYDKDF (reference sequence). The CDR3 covers 12 residues. CDR3: CATSRDRTGAAF. The CDR3 nucleotides read TGTGCCACCAGCAGAGATAGGACAGGGGCGGCCTTC.

Here the CDR3 reads CASSVGGLVKDTQYF. For the CDR3, the DNA is TGTGCCAGCAGCGTAGGGGGACTAGTAAAAGATACGCAGTATTTT. The chain is built from TRBV9 and TRBJ2-3, with 8 positions matching TRBD2. Germline V CDR1 and CDR2: SGDLS, YYNGEE. Losses at the gene ends were 0 bases for V and 5 bases for J; bases not matched to a gene: 5. The CDR3 is 15 amino acids. The full variable domain, its missing parts supplied by reference TRBV9 and TRBJ2-3, is DSGVTQTPKHLITATGQRVTLRCSPRSGDLSVYWYQQSLDQGLQFLIQYYNGEERAKGNILERFSAQQFPDLHSELNLSSLELGDSALYFCASSVGGLVKDTQYFGPGTRLTVL.

This chain links TRBV7-2 with TRBJ1-4; TRBD1 agrees at 9 bases. Trimming removed 1 base from V and 5 bases from J; junction bases left unmatched: 8. The CDR3 is 17 residues long. In germline, CDR1 is SGHTA, CDR2 FQGNSA. The CDR3 region is CASSLVLTGTGNEKLFF. CDR3 sequence (DNA): TGTGCCAGCAGCTTAGTTTTGACCGGGACAGGGAATGAAAAACTGTTTTTT.

The J gene is TRBJ1-2, the V gene TRBV7-8; 7 bases are a match to TRBD1. Germline V gene sequence: CDR1 SGHVS, CDR2 FQNEAQ. The V segment lost 5 bases and the J segment 3 bases; nucleotides outside the gene matches: 3. This CDR3 region has 13 residues. The chain's CDR3 is CASSKTGDYGYTF. The CDR3 region has the DNA TGTGCCAGCAGCAAAACAGGGGACTATGGCTACACCTTC.

The chain combines TRBV9 with TRBJ1-5, with D perhaps TRBD1 (5 bases). V gave up 3 bases and J gave up 9 bases, with 19 bases separating them. This CDR3 comprises 15 residues. Germline V gene sequence: CDR1 SGDLS, CDR2 YYNGEE. The CDR3 reads CASSAERDSGRPQHF. For the CDR3, the DNA is TGTGCCAGCAGCGCGGAGAGGGACTCCGGAAGGCCCCAGCATTTT.

The chain recombines TRBV29-1 with TRBJ2-5; no clear D. With 0 bases removed from V and 1 base from J, the gap between germline ends came to 9 bases. CDR1 and CDR2 from the germline V gene are SQVTM and ANQGSEA. This CDR3 has 14 residues. The CDR3 bases are TGCAGCGTTGAAGAGCTAGTAGCCCAAGAGACCCAGTACTTC. It specifies CSVEELVAQETQYF.